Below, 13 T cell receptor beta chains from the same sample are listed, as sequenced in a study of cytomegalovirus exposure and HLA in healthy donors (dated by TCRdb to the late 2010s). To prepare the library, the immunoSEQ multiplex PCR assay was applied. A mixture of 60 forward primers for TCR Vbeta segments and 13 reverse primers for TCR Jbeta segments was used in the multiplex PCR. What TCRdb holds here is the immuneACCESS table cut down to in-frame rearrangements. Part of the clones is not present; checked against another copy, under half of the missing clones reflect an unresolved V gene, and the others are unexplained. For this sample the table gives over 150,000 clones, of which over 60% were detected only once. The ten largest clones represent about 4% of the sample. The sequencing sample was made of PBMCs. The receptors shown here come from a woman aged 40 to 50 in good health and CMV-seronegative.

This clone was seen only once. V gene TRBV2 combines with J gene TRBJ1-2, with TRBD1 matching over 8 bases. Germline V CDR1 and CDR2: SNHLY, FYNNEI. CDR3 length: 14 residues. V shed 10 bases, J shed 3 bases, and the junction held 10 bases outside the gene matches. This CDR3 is CAISGTGSHYGYTF. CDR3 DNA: TGTGCCATCTCCGGGACAGGATCCCACTATGGCTACACCTTC.

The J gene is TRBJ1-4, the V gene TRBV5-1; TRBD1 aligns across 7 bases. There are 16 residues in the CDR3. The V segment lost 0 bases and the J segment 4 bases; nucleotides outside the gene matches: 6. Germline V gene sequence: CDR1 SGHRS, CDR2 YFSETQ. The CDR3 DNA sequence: TGCGCCAGCAGCTTGGCCGGGACAGCTGGTAATGAAAAACTGTTTTTT. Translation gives CASSLAGTAGNEKLFF.

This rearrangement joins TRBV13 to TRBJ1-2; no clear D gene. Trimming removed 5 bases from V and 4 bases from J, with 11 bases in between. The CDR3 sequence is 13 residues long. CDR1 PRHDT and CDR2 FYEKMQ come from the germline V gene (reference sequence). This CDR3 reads CASSPGRAYGYTF. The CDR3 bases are TGTGCCAGCAGCCCCGGGCGGGCCTATGGCTACACCTTC.

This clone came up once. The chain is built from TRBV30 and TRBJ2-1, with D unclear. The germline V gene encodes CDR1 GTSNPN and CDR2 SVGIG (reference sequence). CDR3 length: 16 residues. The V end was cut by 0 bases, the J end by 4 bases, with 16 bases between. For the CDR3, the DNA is TGTGCCTGGAGTGTAGTCGGTCAGGATTCTTACAATGAGCAGTTCTTC. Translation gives CAWSVVGQDSYNEQFF.

CDR3: CASKRAGGPPGELFF. The CDR3 region has the DNA TGTGCCAGCAAAAGGGCGGGAGGGCCACCCGGGGAGCTGTTTTTT. The genes are TRBV7-9 and TRBJ2-2; 9 bases match TRBD2. CDR3 length: 15 residues. V trimming: 7 bases; J trimming: 6 bases; junction bases outside the gene matches: 9. Germline V lookup: CDR1 SEHNR, CDR2 FQNEAQ (reference sequence).

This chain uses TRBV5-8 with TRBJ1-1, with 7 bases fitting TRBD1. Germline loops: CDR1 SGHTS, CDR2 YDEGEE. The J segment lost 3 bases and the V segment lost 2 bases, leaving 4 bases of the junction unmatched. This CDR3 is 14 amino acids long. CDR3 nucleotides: TGTGCCAGCAGCTTAGACAGGGCGGACACTGAAGCTTTCTTT. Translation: CASSLDRADTEAFF.

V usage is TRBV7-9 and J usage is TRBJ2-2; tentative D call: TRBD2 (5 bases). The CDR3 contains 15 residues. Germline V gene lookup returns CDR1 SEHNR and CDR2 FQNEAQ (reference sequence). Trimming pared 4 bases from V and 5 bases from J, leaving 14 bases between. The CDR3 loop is CASSSTGSRTGELFF. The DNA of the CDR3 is TGTGCCAGCAGCTCGACGGGGAGTCGTACCGGGGAGCTGTTTTTT. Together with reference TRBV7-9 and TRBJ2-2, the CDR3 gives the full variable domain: DTGVSQNPRHKITKRGQNVTFRCDPISEHNRLYWYRQTLGQGPEFLTYFQNEAQLEKSRLLSDRFSAERPKGSFSTLEIQRTEQGDSAMYLCASSSTGSRTGELFFGEGSRLTVL.

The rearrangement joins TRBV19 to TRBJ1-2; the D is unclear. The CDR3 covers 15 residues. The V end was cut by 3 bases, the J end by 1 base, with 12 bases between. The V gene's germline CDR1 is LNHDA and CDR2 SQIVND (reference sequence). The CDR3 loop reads CASSIDPSLNYGYTF. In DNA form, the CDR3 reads TGTGCCAGTAGTATTGATCCATCACTTAACTATGGCTACACCTTC.

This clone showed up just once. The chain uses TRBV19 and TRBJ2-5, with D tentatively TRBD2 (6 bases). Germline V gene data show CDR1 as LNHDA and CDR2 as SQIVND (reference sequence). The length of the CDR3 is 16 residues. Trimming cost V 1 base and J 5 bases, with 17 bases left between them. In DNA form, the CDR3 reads TGTGCCAGTAGTATAGGGGGGACTGTTGGAGGGGAGACCCAGTACTTC. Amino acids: CASSIGGTVGGETQYF.

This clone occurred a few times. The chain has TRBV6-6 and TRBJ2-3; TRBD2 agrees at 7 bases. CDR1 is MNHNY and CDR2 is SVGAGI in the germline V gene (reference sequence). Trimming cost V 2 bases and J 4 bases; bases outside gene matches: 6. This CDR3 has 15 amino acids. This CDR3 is CASSYGGELPDTQYF. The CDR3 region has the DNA TGTGCCAGCAGTTACGGGGGGGAATTGCCAGATACGCAGTATTTT.

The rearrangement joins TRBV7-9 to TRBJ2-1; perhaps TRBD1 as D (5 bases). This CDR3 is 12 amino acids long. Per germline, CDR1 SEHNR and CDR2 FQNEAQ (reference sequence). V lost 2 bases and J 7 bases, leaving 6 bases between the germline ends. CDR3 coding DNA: TGTGCCAGCAGCTTACGACAGAATGAGCAGTTCTTC. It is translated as CASSLRQNEQFF.

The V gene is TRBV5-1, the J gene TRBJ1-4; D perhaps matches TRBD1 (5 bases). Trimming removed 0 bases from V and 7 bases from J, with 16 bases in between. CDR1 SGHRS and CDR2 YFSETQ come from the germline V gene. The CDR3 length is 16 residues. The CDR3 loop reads CASSLGRALQGEKLFF. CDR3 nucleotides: TGCGCCAGCAGCTTGGGCAGGGCCCTGCAGGGTGAAAAACTGTTTTTT.

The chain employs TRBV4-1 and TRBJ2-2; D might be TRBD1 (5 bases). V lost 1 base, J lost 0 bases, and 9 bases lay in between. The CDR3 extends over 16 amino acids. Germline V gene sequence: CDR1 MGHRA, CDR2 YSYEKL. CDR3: CASSQGFRANTGELFF. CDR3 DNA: TGCGCCAGCAGCCAAGGTTTCAGGGCGAACACCGGGGAGCTGTTTTTT.